What follows is one T cell receptor (beta chain) and its context. Its cognate antigen is unknown. Sequenced by immunoSEQ multiplex PCR; TCRdb stores in-frame clones only, minus some. The table records about 310,000 clones, around four fifths of them present only once. These data belong to a study of cytotoxic CD8 clonotypes in ibrutinib-treated CLL. Study results and caveats: Shared public clonotypes were rare, and on treatment they either got smaller or stayed the same.

Deletions cut 4 bases from V and 2 bases from J, with 6 bases between. The CDR3 spans 12 residues. From germline, CDR1 is SQVTM and CDR2 ANQGSEA. The chain employs TRBV29-1 and TRBJ1-5; D is unclear. This receptor was taken from a human donor with chronic lymphocytic leukemia. Specimen: PBMCs, collected before ibrutinib treatment. In DNA, the CDR3 is TGCAGCGTTGGGCAGGGCAATCAGCCCCAGCATTTT. Amino acid sequence: CSVGQGNQPQHF.